This section outlines one T cell receptor (beta chain) sequence together with its context. The CDR3 has 15 amino acids. The junction had 4 bases not matched to a gene; V was cut back by 2 bases and J by 5 bases. The germline V gene encodes CDR1 LGHDT and CDR2 YNNKEL (reference sequence). The data derive from a study of blood T cells in healthy people across ages. The second PCR ran about 7 to 12 cycles with a sample-barcoded 5' primer and J-beta primers. TCRdb reanalysed the 5' RACE reads using MiXCR and keeps one entry per CDR3 protein. The sample consists of over a million distinct CDR3 sequences, roughly a quarter of them appearing once. This sample also belongs to another study, concerning T cells of mothers and their children. From that paper: Five to seven children and their three healthy Caucasian mothers were the donors.

The clonotype comes from a girl between 2 and 10 years old in good health. The rearrangement uses TRBV3-1 and TRBJ2-1; 9 bases match TRBD2. The sequenced sample consisted of blood. The DNA for the CDR3 is TGTGCCAGCAGCCAACAAGGCGGGGGGGACAATGAGCAGTTCTTC. Amino acids: CASSQQGGGDNEQFF.